This T cell receptor beta chain derives from a study of T cell responses to AZD1222 COVID-19 vaccine. Notes on the study in general: Repertoire sampling occurred only after the peak T cell response. Spike-specific TCR breadth and depth grew following two AZD1222 doses.

This clone was detected only a few times. Its antigen is undetermined. After removal of 5 bases from V and 2 bases from J, the junction contained 5 bases not matched to a gene. Germline V lookup: CDR1 LNHDA, CDR2 SQIVND (reference sequence). The CDR3 is made up of 16 amino acids. Sequencing was performed with immunoSEQ multiplex PCR; in TCRdb, only in-frame clones are kept and a portion is missing. The data show 100,000 to 150,000 clones, 70% to 85% seen once. The sequenced sample was peripheral blood, obtained 28 days after the second AZD1222 dose. V gene TRBV19 combines with J gene TRBJ2-3; 12 bases match TRBD2. This TCR was sampled from an adult who received the AZD1222 COVID-19 vaccine. The CDR3, as DNA: TGTGCCAGTAGTGGAGGACTAGCGGGGACCACAGATACGCAGTATTTT. It translates to CASSGGLAGTTDTQYF.